This T cell receptor (beta chain) was retrieved from a study of long-term antiretroviral therapy in people with HIV. The CDR3 runs to 13 residues. With V trimmed by 2 bases and J by 6 bases, 0 bases remained unmatched. Germline V gene sequence: CDR1 SGHVS, CDR2 FQNEAQ. At survey level, the immunoSEQ assay was run in its v3.0 version. TCRdb keeps only in-frame clones here, not all; method: immunoSEQ multiplex PCR. Here the sample spans 11,000 to 15,000 clones, around three quarters being singletons. The receptor comes from a man aged 35 to 55 with HIV. The starting material was unsorted PBMCs, obtained 3.1 years after starting antiretroviral therapy. This chain links TRBV7-8 with TRBJ2-3, with 9 bases lining up with TRBD2. CDR3 in DNA: TGTGCCAGCAGCTTACTAGCGGGGGATACGCAGTATTTT. Protein sequence: CASSLLAGDTQYF.